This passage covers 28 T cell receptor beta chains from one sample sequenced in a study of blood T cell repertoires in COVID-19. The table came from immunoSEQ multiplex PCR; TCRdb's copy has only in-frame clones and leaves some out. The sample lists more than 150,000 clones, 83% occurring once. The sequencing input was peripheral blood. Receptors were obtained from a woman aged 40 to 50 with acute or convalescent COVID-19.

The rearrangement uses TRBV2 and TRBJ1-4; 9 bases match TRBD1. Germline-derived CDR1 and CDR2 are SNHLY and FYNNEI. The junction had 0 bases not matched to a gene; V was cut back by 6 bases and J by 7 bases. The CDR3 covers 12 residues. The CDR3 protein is CASRTGGEKLFF. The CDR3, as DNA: TGTGCCAGCAGGACAGGGGGTGAAAAACTGTTTTTT.

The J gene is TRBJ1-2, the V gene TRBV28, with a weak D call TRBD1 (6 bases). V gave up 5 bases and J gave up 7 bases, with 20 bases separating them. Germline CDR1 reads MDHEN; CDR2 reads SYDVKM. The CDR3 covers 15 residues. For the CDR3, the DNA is TGTGCCAGCAGTCAGGGGCCCGAAATGATTGGTGGCTACACCTTC. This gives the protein CASSQGPEMIGGYTF.

The DNA for the CDR3 is TGTGCCAGCAGAGGACAGGGAGGGTCCGGGGAGCTGTTTTTT. Its protein is CASRGQGGSGELFF. The gene calls are TRBV6-5 and TRBJ2-2; possibly TRBD1 for D (8 bases). The CDR3 is made up of 14 amino acids. From germline, CDR1 is MNHEY and CDR2 SVGAGI. V was cut by 6 bases and J by 6 bases, with 14 bases left in between.

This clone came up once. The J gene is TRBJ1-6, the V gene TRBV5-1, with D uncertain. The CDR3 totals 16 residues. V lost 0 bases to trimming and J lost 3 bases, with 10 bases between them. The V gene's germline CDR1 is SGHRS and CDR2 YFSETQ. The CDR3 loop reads CASSLAIESYNSPLHF. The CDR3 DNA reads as TGCGCCAGCAGCTTGGCCATTGAGAGCTATAATTCACCCCTCCACTTT.

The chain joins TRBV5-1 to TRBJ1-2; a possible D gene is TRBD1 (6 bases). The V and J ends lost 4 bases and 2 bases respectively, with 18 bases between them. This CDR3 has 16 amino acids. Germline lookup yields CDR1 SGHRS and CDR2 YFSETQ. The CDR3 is CASSPGGFDGNYGYTF. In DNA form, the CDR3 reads TGCGCCAGCAGCCCTGGGGGCTTTGACGGAAACTATGGCTACACCTTC.

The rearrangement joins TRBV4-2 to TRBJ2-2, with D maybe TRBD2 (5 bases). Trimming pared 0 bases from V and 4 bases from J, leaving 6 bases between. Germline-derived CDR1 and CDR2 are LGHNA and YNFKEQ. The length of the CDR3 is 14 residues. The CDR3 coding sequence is TGTGCCAGCAGCCAAGAAGCGGTCACCGGGGAGCTGTTTTTT. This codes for CASSQEAVTGELFF.

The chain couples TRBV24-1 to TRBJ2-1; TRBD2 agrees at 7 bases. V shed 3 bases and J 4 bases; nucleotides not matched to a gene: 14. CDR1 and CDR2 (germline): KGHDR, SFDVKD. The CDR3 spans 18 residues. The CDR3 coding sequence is TGTGCCACCAGTGATCCCAAAACTCGAGCGGGGTATTACAATGAGCAGTTCTTC. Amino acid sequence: CATSDPKTRAGYYNEQFF.

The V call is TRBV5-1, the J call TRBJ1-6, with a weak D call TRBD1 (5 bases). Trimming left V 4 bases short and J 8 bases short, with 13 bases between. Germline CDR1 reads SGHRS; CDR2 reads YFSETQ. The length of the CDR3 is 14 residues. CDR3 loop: CASSPDGDYSPLHF. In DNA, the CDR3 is TGCGCCAGCAGCCCGGACGGGGACTATTCACCCCTCCACTTT.

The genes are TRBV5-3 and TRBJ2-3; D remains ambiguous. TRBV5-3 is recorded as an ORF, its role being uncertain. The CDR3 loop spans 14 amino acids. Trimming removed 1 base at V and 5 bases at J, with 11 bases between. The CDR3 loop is CARSLIYREDTQYF. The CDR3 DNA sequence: TGTGCCAGAAGCTTGATTTACAGAGAAGATACGCAGTATTTT.

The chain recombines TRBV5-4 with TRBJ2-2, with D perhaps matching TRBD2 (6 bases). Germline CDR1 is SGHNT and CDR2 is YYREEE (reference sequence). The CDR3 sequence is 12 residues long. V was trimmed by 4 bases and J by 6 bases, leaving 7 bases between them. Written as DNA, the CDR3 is TGTGCCAGCAGCCCGGGAGCCGGGGAGCTGTTTTTT. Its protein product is CASSPGAGELFF.

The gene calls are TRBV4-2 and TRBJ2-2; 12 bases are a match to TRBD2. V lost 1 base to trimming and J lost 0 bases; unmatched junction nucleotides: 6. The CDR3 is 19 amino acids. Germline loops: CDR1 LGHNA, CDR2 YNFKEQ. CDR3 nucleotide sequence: TGTGCCAGCAGCCAAGGACTAGCGGGGGCCCAGTCGAACACCGGGGAGCTGTTTTTT. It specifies CASSQGLAGAQSNTGELFF.

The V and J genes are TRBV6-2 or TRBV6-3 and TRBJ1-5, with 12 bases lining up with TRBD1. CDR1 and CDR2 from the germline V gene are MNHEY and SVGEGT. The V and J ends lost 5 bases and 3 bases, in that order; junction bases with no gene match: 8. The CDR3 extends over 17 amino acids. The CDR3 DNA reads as TGTGCCAGCAGTGACCGGGGACAGGGGGCCTACAATCAGCCCCAGCATTTT. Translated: CASSDRGQGAYNQPQHF.

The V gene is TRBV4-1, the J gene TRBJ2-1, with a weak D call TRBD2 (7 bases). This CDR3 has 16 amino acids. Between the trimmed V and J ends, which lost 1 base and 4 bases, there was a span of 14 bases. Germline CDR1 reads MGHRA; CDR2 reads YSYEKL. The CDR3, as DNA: TGCGCCAGCAGCCAAGTTTCCGGGGGGCTATACAATGAGCAGTTCTTC. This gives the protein CASSQVSGGLYNEQFF.

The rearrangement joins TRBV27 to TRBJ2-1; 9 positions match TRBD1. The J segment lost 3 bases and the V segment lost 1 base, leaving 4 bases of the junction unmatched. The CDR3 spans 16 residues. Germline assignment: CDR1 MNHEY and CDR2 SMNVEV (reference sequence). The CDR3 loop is CASSLFGQGIYNEQFF. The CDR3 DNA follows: TGTGCCAGCAGTTTATTTGGACAGGGGATCTACAATGAGCAGTTCTTC.

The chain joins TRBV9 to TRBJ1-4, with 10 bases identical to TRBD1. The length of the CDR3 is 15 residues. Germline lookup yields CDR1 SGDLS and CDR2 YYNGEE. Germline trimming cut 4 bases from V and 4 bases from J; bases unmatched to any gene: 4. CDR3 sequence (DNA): TGTGCCAGCAGCCCGGGACAGGGGAGTAATGAAAAACTGTTTTTT. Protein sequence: CASSPGQGSNEKLFF.

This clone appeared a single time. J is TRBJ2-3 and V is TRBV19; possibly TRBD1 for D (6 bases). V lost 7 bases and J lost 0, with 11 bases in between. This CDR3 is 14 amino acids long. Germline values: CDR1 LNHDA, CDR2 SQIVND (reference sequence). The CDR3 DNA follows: TGTGCCAGTACCCTCGACAGGAGCACAGATACGCAGTATTTT. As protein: CASTLDRSTDTQYF.

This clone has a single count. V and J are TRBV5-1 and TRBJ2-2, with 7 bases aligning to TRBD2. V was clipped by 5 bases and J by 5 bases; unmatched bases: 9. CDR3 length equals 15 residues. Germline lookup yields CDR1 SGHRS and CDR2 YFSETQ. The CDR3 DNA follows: TGCGCCAGCAGAAGCGGGAACGGGCTGACCGGGGAGCTGTTTTTT. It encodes CASRSGNGLTGELFF.

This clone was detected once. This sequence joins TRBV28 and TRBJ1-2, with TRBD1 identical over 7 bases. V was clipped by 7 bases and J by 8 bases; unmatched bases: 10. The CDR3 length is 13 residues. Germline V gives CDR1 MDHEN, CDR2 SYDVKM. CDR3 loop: CASTPGQERGYTF. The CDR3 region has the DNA TGTGCCAGCACGCCTGGACAGGAGAGAGGCTACACCTTC.

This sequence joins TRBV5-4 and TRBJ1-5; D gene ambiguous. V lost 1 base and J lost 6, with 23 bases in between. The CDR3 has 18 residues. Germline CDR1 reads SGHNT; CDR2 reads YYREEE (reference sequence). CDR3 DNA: TGTGCCAGCAGCTTGAAATCGGCCGTATGCCACTATACTCAGCCCCAGCATTTT. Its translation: CASSLKSAVCHYTQPQHF.

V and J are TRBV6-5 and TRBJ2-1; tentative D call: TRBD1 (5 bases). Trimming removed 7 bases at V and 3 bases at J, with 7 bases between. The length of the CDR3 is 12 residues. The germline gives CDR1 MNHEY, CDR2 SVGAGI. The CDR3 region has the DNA TGTGCCAGCACCACAGGCTACAATGAGCAGTTCTTC. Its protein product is CASTTGYNEQFF.

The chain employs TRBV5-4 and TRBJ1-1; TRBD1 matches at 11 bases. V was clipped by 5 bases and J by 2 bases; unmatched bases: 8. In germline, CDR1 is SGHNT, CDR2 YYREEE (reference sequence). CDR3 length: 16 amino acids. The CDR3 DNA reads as TGTGCCAGCAGTTCCAGGACAGGGGGCATTAACACTGAAGCTTTCTTT. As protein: CASSSRTGGINTEAFF.

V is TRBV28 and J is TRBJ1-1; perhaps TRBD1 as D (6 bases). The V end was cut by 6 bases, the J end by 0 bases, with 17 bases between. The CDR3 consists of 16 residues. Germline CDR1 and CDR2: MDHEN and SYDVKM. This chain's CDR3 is CASSPTHGQLNTEAFF. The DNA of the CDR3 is TGTGCCAGCAGCCCAACCCACGGACAGCTGAACACTGAAGCTTTCTTT.

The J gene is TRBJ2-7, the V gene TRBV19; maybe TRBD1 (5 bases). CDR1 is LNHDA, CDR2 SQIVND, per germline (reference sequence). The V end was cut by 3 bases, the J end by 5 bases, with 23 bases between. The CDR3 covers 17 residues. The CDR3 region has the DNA TGTGCCAGTAGTATCTCCCCCCAGGGTACGGTGTCAGACGAGCAGTACTTC. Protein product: CASSISPQGTVSDEQYF.

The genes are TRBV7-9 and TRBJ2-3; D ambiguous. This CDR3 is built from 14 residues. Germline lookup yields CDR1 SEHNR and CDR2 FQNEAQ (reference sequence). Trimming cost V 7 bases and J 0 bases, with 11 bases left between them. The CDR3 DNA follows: TGTGCCAGCACCCAGACACAAAGCACAGATACGCAGTATTTT. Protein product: CASTQTQSTDTQYF.

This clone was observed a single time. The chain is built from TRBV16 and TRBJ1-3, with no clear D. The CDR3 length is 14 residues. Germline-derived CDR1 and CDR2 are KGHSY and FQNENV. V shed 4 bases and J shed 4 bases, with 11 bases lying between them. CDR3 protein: CASSPPTWGNTIYF. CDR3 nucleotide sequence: TGTGCCAGCAGCCCCCCTACTTGGGGAAACACCATATATTTT.

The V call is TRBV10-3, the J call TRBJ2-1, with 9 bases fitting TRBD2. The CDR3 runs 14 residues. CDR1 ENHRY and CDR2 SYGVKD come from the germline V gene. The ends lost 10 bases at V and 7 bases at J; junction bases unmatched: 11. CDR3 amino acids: CATYSGSIGNEQFF. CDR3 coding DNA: TGTGCCACCTATAGCGGGAGTATTGGGAATGAGCAGTTCTTC.

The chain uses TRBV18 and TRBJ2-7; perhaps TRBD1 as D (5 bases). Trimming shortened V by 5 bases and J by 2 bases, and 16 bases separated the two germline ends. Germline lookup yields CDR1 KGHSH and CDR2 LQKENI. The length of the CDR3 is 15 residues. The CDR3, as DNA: TGTGCCAGCTCAACCCAACCGGACAAGACCTACGAGCAGTACTTC. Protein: CASSTQPDKTYEQYF. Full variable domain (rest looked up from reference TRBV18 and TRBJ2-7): NAGVMQNPRHLVRRRGQEARLRCSPMKGHSHVYWYRQLPEEGLKFMVYLQKENIIDESGMPKERFSAEFPKEGPSILRIQQVVRGDSAAYFCASSTQPDKTYEQYFGPGTRLTVT.

The CDR3 coding sequence is TGTGCCAGCAGCGCCAGACAGGGGGATTCACCCCTCCACTTT. Its protein is CASSARQGDSPLHF. This chain uses TRBV3-1 (or the pseudogene TRBV3-2) with TRBJ1-6, with 9 bases that match TRBD1. With V trimmed by 5 bases and J by 8 bases, 4 bases remained unmatched. The germline V gene has CDR1 LGHDT and CDR2 YNNKEL (reference sequence). This CDR3 is 14 amino acids long.